The clone carrying this T cell receptor (beta chain) was counted at least ten times. The antigen remains unidentified. This entry comes from a study of T cell repertoires in cytomegalovirus infection. TCRdb itself ran the reads through MiXCR, one entry per CDR3 protein. The data show 640,000 or so distinct CDR3 sequences, with roughly 30% seen just once and roughly 18% held by the top ten. J was trimmed by 3 bases and V by 6 bases; bases with no gene match: 8. The CDR3 length is 16 residues. The germline V gene has CDR1 SGHTA and CDR2 FQGNSA. This clonotype was sampled from a human donor in good health (CMV status not recorded). Some clones in this sample may be carry-over from other donors' samples. This sequence joins TRBV7-2 and TRBJ2-1, with 10 bases matching TRBD2. The starting material was cultured PBMCs, obtained from culture after CMV antigen stimulation. CDR3 DNA: TGTGCCAGCAGTTTCTTAGCGGGGGGACGCTACAATGAGCAGTTCTTC. The encoded protein is CASSFLAGGRYNEQFF.